The next 15 T cell receptor beta chains were all read from a single sample in a study of blood T cell repertoires in COVID-19. Some clones are missing from TCRdb's copy, which holds only in-frame ones; the method was immunoSEQ multiplex PCR. The sample carries about 59,000 clones, more than 70% recorded once. Sequencing input: peripheral blood. The receptors here all came from a man between 60 and 75 years old with acute or convalescent COVID-19.

The rearrangement joins TRBV24-1 to TRBJ2-5; TRBD2 might be the D (5 bases). The CDR3 runs to 14 residues. Germline CDR1 and CDR2: KGHDR and SFDVKD. The V and J ends lost 3 bases and 2 bases respectively, with 9 bases between them. CDR3 DNA sequence: TGTGCCACCAGTGATAGCCGGGATCAAGAGACCCAGTACTTC. This gives the protein CATSDSRDQETQYF.

The chain combines TRBV7-9 with TRBJ2-3, with a weak D call TRBD1 (6 bases). From germline, CDR1 is SEHNR and CDR2 FQNEAQ (reference sequence). The V gene lost 5 bases and the J gene lost 6 bases, with 18 bases spanning the gap. The CDR3 loop spans 15 amino acids. The CDR3 reads CASSGGSGDIDTQYF. Here the CDR3 DNA reads TGTGCCAGCAGCGGCGGGTCCGGGGACATTGATACGCAGTATTTT.

There are a few counts of this clone. The chain carries TRBV19 and TRBJ2-7, with 11 bases aligning to TRBD1. V shed 4 bases and J 7 bases; nucleotides not matched to a gene: 12. The CDR3 totals 16 residues. In germline, CDR1 is LNHDA, CDR2 SQIVND (reference sequence). The CDR3 DNA is TGTGCCAGTAGTACGACTCGGACAGGGGGCTGGCGTGAGCAGTACTTC. This gives the protein CASSTTRTGGWREQYF.

The rearrangement joins TRBV6-1 to TRBJ1-1, with TRBD1 matching 9 bases. The CDR3 is 12 amino acids. The V segment lost 2 bases and the J segment 11 bases; nucleotides outside the gene matches: 3. CDR1 and CDR2 (germline): MNHNS, SASEGT. The CDR3 protein is CASSERTGEAFF. The CDR3 DNA sequence: TGTGCCAGCAGTGAACGGACAGGGGAGGCTTTCTTT.

The V gene is TRBV11-2, the J gene TRBJ2-6; D is perhaps TRBD1 (5 bases). The CDR3 extends over 17 amino acids. Germline V lookup: CDR1 SGHAT, CDR2 FQNNGV. Trimming took 3 bases from V and 2 from J, leaving 14 bases between them. As DNA, the CDR3 is TGTGCCAGCAGCTTCCCAATAGGGGTAACTGGGGCCAACGTCCTGACTTTC. Protein product: CASSFPIGVTGANVLTF. Together with reference TRBV11-2 and TRBJ2-6, the CDR3 gives the full variable domain: EAGVAQSPRYKIIEKRQSVAFWCNPISGHATLYWYQQILGQGPKLLIQFQNNGVVDDSQLPKDRFSAERLKGVDSTLKIQPAKLEDSAVYLCASSFPIGVTGANVLTFGAGSRLTVL.

The chain carries TRBV27 and TRBJ2-7, with a possible D match to TRBD1 (5 bases). The germline gives CDR1 MNHEY, CDR2 SMNVEV (reference sequence). V was cut by 4 bases and J by 2 bases, with 9 bases left in between. This CDR3 has 13 residues. The CDR3: CASSSKGPYEQYF. The CDR3 bases are TGTGCCAGCAGTTCGAAGGGGCCCTACGAGCAGTACTTC.

The V and J genes are TRBV15 and TRBJ2-3; 7 bases line up with TRBD2. J was trimmed by 2 bases and V by 9 bases; bases with no gene match: 11. CDR3 size: 15 residues. In germline, CDR1 is LNHNV, CDR2 YYDKDF (reference sequence). CDR3 sequence: CATAGVGSATDTQYF. The CDR3 DNA sequence: TGTGCCACGGCGGGGGTTGGGAGTGCCACAGATACGCAGTATTTT. The entire variable domain, with the rest obtained from reference TRBV15 and TRBJ2-3, is as follows: DAMVIQNPRYQVTQFGKPVTLSCSQTLNHNVMYWYQQKSSQAPKLLFHYYDKDFNNEADTPDNFQSRRPNTSFCFLDIRSPGLGDTAMYLCATAGVGSATDTQYFGPGTRLTVL.

The J gene is TRBJ2-7, the V gene TRBV6-5, with D tentatively TRBD1 (6 bases). The CDR3 length is 11 residues. V lost 10 bases, J lost 5 bases, and 12 bases lay in between. The germline CDR1 and CDR2 sequences are MNHEY and SVGAGI. CDR3 coding DNA: TGTGCCACCTACAGGGAGAACGAGCAGTACTTC. Translation gives CATYRENEQYF.

This sequence joins TRBV4-2 and TRBJ2-3, with 11 bases lining up with TRBD2. The CDR3 contains 16 residues. V dropped 2 bases and J dropped 1; count of bases not matched to a gene: 2. The germline V gene has CDR1 LGHNA and CDR2 YNFKEQ. CDR3 nucleotide sequence: TGTGCCAGCAGCCAAATGACTAGCGGGGGCACAGATACGCAGTATTTT. It is translated as CASSQMTSGGTDTQYF.

This chain connects TRBV12-3 or TRBV12-4 to TRBJ1-5; D remains ambiguous. V was cut by 5 bases and J by 0 bases, with 5 bases left in between. This CDR3 has 13 amino acids. CDR3 sequence: CASSPYSNQPQHF. In DNA, the CDR3 is TGTGCCAGCAGTCCTTATAGCAATCAGCCCCAGCATTTT.

The chain carries TRBV24-1 and TRBJ2-5; TRBD2 aligns across 8 bases. V gave up 7 bases and J gave up 4 bases; unmatched junction bases: 7. CDR1 KGHDR and CDR2 SFDVKD come from the germline V gene. The CDR3 has 14 residues. CDR3: CATSRGGVAETQYF. Here the CDR3 DNA reads TGTGCCACCAGCCGGGGGGGCGTCGCAGAGACCCAGTACTTC.

The rearrangement uses TRBV2 and TRBJ2-1; D perhaps matches TRBD1 (6 bases). CDR1 and CDR2 from the germline V gene are SNHLY and FYNNEI. Between the trimmed V and J ends, which lost 7 bases and 5 bases, there was a span of 15 bases. The CDR3 has 14 amino acids. The CDR3 nucleotides are TGTGCCAGCAAGGGGGTCCCTCAGGACAATGAGCAGTTCTTC. It codes for CASKGVPQDNEQFF.

The CDR3 reads CASSPYAGREVAQYF. The DNA for the CDR3 is TGTGCCAGCAGCCCCTATGCGGGCAGGGAGGTCGCCCAGTACTTC. The gene calls are TRBV7-9 and TRBJ2-5, with D perhaps matching TRBD2 (6 bases). Germline CDR1 and CDR2: SEHNR and FQNEAQ (reference sequence). V was pared by 5 bases and J by 9 bases, with 22 bases between. There are 15 residues in the CDR3.

V is TRBV2 and J is TRBJ2-7, with TRBD1 matching over 7 bases. Germline CDR1 and CDR2: SNHLY and FYNNEI. With 7 bases clipped from V and 5 bases from J, the junction kept 5 bases outside the gene matches. This CDR3 has 12 residues. The CDR3 spells CASTRDSHEQYF. The CDR3 DNA follows: TGTGCCAGCACCAGGGACAGCCACGAGCAGTACTTC. Combining the CDR3 with reference TRBV2 and TRBJ2-7 gives the whole variable domain EPEVTQTPSHQVTQMGQEVILRCVPISNHLYFYWYRQILGQKVEFLVSFYNNEISEKSEIFDDQFSVERPDGSNFTLKIRSTKLEDSAMYFCASTRDSHEQYFGPGTRLTVT.

The V and J genes are TRBV24-1 and TRBJ2-3; 14 nucleotides match TRBD2. CDR1 and CDR2 (germline): KGHDR, SFDVKD. The CDR3 consists of 18 residues. The V and J ends lost 0 bases and 3 bases, in that order; junction bases with no gene match: 4. CDR3 sequence reads: CATSDLGTSGGRTDTQYF. The CDR3 DNA is TGTGCCACCAGTGATTTGGGGACTAGCGGGGGTAGGACAGATACGCAGTATTTT.